The present T cell receptor (beta chain) was sequenced within a study of cytomegalovirus exposure and HLA in healthy donors. The PCR used 60 Vbeta and 13 Jbeta primers. Profiled with immunoSEQ multiplex PCR; TCRdb holds only in-frame clones, not every one. This table holds 130,000 or so clones, around 66% found once. CDR1 LNHDA and CDR2 SQIVND come from the germline V gene (reference sequence). This CDR3 spans 14 amino acids. V was pared by 5 bases and J by 4 bases, with 14 bases between. Findings of the study overall: Donor immune exposure was known only as CMV serostatus. Within the data, a cluster of highly shared sequence variants was likely a sequencing artifact. The study assumed roughly uniform donor sequencing depth for presence/absence analyses. Earlier findings revealed that most TCR beta V segments proved productive either about 90% or about 30% of the time.

In the case of this clone: Antigen specificity is unknown.

Sequencing was performed on PBMCs. This receptor was obtained from a woman aged 55-75 years in good health and CMV-seronegative. The chain couples TRBV19 to TRBJ1-1; maybe TRBD1 (6 bases). The CDR3 is CASSGVARGTEAFF. CDR3 nucleotides: TGTGCCAGTAGTGGGGTAGCCAGGGGCACTGAAGCTTTCTTT.